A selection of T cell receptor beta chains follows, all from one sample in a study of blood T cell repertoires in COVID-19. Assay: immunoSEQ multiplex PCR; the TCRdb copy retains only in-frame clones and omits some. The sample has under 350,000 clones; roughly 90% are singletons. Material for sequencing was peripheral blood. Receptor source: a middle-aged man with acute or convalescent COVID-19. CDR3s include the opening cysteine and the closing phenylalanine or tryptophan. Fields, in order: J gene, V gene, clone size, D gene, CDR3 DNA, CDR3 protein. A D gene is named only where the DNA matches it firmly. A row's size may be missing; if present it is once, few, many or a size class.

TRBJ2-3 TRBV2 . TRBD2 TGTGCCAGCAACCTGGGACTAGCGGGGCACGAGGATACGCAGTATTTT CASNLGLAGHEDTQYF
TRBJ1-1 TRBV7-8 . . TGTGCCAGCAGCTTAACAGGGCGCCCCCCGGAAGCTTTCTTT CASSLTGRPPEAFF
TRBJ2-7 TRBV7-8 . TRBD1 TGTGCCAGCAGCTCCGGACAGGGATATTCCGGAATCTCCTACGAGCAGTACTTC CASSSGQGYSGISYEQYF
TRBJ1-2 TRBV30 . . TGTGCCTGGAGTGTACGGGGGATCTATGGCTACACCTTC CAWSVRGIYGYTF
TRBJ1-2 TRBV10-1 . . TGCGCCAGCAGTGAATCGCGTAACTATGGCTACACCTTC CASSESRNYGYTF
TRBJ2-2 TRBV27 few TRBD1 TGTGCCAGCAGTCCTCAGGGGGCGCTGAGCGGGGAGCTGTTTTTT CASSPQGALSGELFF
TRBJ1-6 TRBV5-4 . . TGTGCCAGCAGCAAGACAGGTTCTAATTCACCCCTCCACTTT CASSKTGSNSPLHF
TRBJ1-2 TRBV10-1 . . TGCGCCAGCAGTGAGTCCTACCCCTATGGCTACACCTTC CASSESYPYGYTF
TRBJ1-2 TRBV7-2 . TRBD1 TGTGCCAGCAGCGCCGGACAGGCCTATGGCTACACCTTC CASSAGQAYGYTF
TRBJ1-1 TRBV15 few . TGTGCCACCAGCAGGAGGCTAAACACTGAAGCTTTCTTT CATSRRLNTEAFF
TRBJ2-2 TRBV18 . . TGTGCCAGCTCACCACGGGAGGAGCCGAACACCGGGGAGCTGTTTTTT CASSPREEPNTGELFF
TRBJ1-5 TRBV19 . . TGTGCCAGTAGCCGGTCAGGTACCTGGAATCAGCCCCAGCATTTT CASSRSGTWNQPQHF
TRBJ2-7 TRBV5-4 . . TGTGCCAGCAGCTTGAGAGGTCTCTCCTACGAGCAGTACTTC CASSLRGLSYEQYF
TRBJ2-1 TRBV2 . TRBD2 TGTGCCAGCAGTGAAGCCCGGGGGGTTGTCTACAATGAGCAGTTCTTC CASSEARGVVYNEQFF
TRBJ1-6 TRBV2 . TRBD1 TGTGCCAGCAGCTCGGACAGGGGAGGATCACCCCTCCACTTT CASSSDRGGSPLHF
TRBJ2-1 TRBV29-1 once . TGCAGCGTTCGGGTCCCGAGCTCCTACAATGAGCAGTTCTTC CSVRVPSSYNEQFF
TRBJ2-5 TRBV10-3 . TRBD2 TGTGCCATCAGCTCCGGGGGGTCCCAGTACTTC CAISSGGSQYF
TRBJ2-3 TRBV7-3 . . TGTGCCAGCAGCTCCGGACTCGTTACAGATACGCAGTATTTT CASSSGLVTDTQYF
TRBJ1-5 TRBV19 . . TGTGCCAGTAGTACCCCCCCGGGGAATGATCAGCCCCAGCATTTT CASSTPPGNDQPQHF
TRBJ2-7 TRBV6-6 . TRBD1 TGTGCCAGCAGTTACTCTCCGGGACAGGGTCGCGAGCAGTACTTC CASSYSPGQGREQYF
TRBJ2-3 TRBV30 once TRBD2 TGTGCCTGGAGTGTCCCCCTTACGAGCGGGGGGAGAAGTTTGACAGATACGCAGTATTTT CAWSVPLTSGGRSLTDTQYF
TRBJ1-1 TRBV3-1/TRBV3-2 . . TGTGCCAGCAGCCCCCTGGGGAGTGAAGCTTTCTTT CASSPLGSEAFF
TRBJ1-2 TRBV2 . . TGTGCCAGCAGGAGGTCTGAGCGTGGCTACACCTTC CASRRSERGYTF
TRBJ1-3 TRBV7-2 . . TGTGCCAGCAGCCGGGACTCCGGAAACACCATATATTTT CASSRDSGNTIYF